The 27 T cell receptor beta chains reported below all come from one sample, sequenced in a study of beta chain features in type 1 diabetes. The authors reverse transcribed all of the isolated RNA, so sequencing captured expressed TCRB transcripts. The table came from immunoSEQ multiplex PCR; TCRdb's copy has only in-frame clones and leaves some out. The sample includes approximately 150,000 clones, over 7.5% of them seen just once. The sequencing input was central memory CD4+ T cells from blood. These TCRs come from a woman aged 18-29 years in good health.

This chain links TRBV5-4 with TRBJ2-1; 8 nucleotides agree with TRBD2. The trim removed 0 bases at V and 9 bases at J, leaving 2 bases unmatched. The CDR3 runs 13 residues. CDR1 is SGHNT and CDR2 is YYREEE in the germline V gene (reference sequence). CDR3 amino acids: CASSLGAGVEQFF. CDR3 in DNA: TGTGCCAGCAGCTTGGGAGCGGGAGTTGAGCAGTTCTTC.

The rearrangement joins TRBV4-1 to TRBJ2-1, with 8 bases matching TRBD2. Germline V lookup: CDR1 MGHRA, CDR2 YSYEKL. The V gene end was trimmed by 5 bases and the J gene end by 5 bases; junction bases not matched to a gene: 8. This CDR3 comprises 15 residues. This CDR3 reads CASSDLRGGNNEQFF. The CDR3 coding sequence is TGCGCCAGCAGCGATCTCCGGGGGGGCAACAATGAGCAGTTCTTC.

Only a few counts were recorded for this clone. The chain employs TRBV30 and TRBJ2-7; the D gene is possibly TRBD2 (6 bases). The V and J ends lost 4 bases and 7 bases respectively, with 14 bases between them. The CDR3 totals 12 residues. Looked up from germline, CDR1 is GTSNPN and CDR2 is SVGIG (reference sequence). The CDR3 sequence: CAWKGLAMEQYF. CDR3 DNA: TGTGCCTGGAAGGGACTTGCGATGGAGCAGTACTTC.

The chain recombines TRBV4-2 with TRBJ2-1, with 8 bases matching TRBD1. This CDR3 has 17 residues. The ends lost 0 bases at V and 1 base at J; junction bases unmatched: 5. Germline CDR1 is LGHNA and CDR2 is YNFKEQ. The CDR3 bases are TGTGCCAGCAGCCAAGATCCAGGACAGGGATCCTACAATGAGCAGTTCTTC. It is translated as CASSQDPGQGSYNEQFF.

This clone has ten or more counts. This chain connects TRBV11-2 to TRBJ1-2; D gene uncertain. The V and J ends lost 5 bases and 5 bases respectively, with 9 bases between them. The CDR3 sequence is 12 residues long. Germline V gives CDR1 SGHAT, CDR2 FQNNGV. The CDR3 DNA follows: TGTGCCAGCAGCCGCTATGAGTATGGCTACACCTTC. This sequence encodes CASSRYEYGYTF. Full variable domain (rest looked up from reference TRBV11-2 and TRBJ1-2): EAGVAQSPRYKIIEKRQSVAFWCNPISGHATLYWYQQILGQGPKLLIQFQNNGVVDDSQLPKDRFSAERLKGVDSTLKIQPAKLEDSAVYLCASSRYEYGYTFGSGTRLTVV.

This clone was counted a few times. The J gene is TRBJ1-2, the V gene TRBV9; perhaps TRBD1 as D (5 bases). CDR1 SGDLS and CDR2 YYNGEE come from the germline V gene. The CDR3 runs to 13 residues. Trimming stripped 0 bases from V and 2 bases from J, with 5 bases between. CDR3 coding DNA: TGTGCCAGCAGCGTAGACAGGAACTATGGCTACACCTTC. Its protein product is CASSVDRNYGYTF.

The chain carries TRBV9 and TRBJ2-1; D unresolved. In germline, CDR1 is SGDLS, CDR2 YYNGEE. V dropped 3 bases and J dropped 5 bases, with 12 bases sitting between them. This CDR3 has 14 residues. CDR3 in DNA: TGTGCCAGCAGCGGGTGGGCCGGCAACAATGAGCAGTTCTTC. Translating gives CASSGWAGNNEQFF.

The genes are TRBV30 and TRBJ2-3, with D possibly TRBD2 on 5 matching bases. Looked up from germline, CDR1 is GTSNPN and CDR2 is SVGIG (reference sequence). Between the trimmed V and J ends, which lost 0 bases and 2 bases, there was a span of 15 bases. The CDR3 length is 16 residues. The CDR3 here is CAWSVLDRRNTDTQYF. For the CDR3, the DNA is TGTGCCTGGAGTGTATTGGATAGGAGGAACACAGATACGCAGTATTTT.

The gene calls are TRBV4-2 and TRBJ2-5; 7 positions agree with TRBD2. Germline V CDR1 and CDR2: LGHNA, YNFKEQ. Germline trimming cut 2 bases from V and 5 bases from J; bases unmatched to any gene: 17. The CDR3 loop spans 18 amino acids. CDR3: CASSQSPTGTTSGETQYF. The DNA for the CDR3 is TGTGCCAGCAGCCAATCACCCACCGGGACTACCTCGGGGGAGACCCAGTACTTC.

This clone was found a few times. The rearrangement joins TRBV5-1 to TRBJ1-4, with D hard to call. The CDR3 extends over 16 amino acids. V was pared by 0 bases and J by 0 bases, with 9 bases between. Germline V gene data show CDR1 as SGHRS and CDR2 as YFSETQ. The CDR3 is CASSLGASPTNEKLFF. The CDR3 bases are TGCGCCAGCAGCTTGGGGGCCAGCCCAACTAATGAAAAACTGTTTTTT.

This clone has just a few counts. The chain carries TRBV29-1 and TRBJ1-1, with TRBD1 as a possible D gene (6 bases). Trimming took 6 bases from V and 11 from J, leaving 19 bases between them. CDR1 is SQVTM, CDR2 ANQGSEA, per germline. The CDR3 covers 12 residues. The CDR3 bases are TGCAGCGTGATGGGAGGGGGGCAGCACGCTTTCTTT. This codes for CSVMGGGQHAFF. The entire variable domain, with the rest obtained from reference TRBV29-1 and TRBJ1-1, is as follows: SAVISQKPSRDICQRGTSLTIQCQVDSQVTMMFWYRQQPGQSLTLIATANQGSEATYESGFVIDKFPISRPNLTFSTLTVSNMSPEDSSIYLCSVMGGGQHAFFGQGTRLTVV.

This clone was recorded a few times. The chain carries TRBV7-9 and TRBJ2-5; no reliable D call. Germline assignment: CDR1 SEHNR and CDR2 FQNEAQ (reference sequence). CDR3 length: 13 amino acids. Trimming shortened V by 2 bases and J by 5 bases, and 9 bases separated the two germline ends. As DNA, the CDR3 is TGTGCCAGCAGCTTACATCACGGGGAGACCCAGTACTTC. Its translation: CASSLHHGETQYF.

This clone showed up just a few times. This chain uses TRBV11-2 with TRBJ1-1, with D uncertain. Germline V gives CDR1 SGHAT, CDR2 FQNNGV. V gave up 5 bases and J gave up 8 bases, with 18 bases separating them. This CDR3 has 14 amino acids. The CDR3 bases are TGTGCCAGCAGCCGCTCCGGGAACCTTATGGAAGCTTTCTTT. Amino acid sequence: CASSRSGNLMEAFF.

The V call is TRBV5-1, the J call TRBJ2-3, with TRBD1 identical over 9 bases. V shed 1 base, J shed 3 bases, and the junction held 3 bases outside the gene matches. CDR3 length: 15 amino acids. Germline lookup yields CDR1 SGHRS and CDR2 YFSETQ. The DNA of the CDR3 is TGCGCCAGCAGCTTGTACGGGACAGGGACAGATACGCAGTATTTT. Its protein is CASSLYGTGTDTQYF.

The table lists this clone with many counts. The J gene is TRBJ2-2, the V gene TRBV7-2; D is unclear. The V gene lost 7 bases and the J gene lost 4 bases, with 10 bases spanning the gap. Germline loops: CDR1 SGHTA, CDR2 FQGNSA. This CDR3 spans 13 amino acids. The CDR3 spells CASNLLGTGELFF. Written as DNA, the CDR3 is TGTGCCAGCAACCTTCTCGGCACCGGGGAGCTGTTTTTT.

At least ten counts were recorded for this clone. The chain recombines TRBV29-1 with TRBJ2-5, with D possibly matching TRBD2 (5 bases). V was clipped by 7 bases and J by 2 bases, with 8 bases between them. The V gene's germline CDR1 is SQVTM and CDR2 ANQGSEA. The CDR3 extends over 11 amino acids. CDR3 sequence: CSAGLQETQYF. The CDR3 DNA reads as TGCAGCGCCGGACTTCAAGAGACCCAGTACTTC.

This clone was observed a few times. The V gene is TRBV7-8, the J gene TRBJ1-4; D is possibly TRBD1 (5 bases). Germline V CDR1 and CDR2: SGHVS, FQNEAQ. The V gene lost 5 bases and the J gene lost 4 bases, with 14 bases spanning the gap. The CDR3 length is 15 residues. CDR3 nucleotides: TGTGCCAGCAGCATAGGGGCAGGGCTTAATGAAAAACTGTTTTTT. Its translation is CASSIGAGLNEKLFF.

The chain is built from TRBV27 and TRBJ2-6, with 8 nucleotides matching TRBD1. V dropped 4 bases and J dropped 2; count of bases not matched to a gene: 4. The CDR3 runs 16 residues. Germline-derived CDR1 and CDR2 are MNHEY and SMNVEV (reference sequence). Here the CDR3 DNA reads TGTGCCAGCAGTTCGACAGGGGAAACTGGGGCCAACGTCCTGACTTTC. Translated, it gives CASSSTGETGANVLTF.

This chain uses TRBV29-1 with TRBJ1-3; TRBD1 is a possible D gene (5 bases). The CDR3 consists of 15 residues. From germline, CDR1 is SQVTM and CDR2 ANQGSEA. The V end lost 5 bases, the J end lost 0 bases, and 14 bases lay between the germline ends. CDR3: CSVPGGDTSGNTIYF. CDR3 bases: TGCAGCGTTCCGGGAGGGGATACCTCTGGAAACACCATATATTTT.

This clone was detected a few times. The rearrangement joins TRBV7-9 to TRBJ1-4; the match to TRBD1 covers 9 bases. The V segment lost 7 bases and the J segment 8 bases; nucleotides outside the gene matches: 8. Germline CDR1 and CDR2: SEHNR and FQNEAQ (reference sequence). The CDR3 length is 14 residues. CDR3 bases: TGTGCCAGCACCCCCGGGACAGGGAGGGAAAAACTGTTTTTT. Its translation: CASTPGTGREKLFF.

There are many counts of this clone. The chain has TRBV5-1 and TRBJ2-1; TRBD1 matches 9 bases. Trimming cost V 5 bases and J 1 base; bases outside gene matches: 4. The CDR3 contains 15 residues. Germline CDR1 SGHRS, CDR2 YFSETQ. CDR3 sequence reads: CASRSTGGSYNEQFF. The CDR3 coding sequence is TGCGCCAGCAGGTCGACAGGGGGTTCCTACAATGAGCAGTTCTTC.

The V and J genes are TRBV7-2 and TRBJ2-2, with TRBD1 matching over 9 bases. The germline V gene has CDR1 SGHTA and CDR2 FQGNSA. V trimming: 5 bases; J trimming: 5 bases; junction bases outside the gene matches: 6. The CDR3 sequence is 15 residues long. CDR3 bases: TGTGCCAGCAGCACAAGTGGGACAGGGACCGGGGAGCTGTTTTTT. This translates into CASSTSGTGTGELFF. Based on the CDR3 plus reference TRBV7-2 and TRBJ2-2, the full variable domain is GAGVSQSPSNKVTEKGKDVELRCDPISGHTALYWYRQSLGQGLEFLIYFQGNSAPDKSGLPSDRFSAERTGGSVSTLTIQRTQQEDSAVYLCASSTSGTGTGELFFGEGSRLTVL.

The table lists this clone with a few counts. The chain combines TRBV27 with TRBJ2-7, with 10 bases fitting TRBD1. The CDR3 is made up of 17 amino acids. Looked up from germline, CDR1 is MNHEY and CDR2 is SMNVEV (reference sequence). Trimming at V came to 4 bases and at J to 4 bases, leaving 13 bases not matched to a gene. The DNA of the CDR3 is TGTGCCAGCAGTTCCCTGGGACAGGGGAGGATAGGATACGAGCAGTACTTC. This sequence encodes CASSSLGQGRIGYEQYF.

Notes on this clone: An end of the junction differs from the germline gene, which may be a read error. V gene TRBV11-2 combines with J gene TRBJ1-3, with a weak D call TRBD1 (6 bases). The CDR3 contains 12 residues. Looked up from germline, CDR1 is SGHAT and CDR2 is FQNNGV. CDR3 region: CASSIDRNTIYF. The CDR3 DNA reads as TGTGCCAGCAGCATAGACAGGAACACCATATATTTT.

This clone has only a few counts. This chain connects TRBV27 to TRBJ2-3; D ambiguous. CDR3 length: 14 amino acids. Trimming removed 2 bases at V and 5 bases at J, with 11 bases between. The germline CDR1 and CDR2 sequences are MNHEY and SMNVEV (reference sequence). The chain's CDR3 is CASSLRVSVDTQYF. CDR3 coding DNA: TGTGCCAGCAGTTTACGGGTGTCTGTAGATACGCAGTATTTT.

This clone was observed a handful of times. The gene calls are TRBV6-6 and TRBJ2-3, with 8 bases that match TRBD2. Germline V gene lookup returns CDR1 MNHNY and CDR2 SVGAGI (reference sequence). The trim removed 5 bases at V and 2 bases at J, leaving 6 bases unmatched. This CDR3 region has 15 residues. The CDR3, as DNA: TGTGCCAGCAGTGACCGGGGGGGGCCCACAGATACGCAGTATTTT. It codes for CASSDRGGPTDTQYF.

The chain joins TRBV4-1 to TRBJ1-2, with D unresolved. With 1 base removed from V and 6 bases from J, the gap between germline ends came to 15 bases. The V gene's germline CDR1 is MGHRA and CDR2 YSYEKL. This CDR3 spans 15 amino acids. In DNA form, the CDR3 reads TGCGCCAGCAGCCAAGTCGAGCGGCCGTGGGATGGCTACACCTTC. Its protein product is CASSQVERPWDGYTF.